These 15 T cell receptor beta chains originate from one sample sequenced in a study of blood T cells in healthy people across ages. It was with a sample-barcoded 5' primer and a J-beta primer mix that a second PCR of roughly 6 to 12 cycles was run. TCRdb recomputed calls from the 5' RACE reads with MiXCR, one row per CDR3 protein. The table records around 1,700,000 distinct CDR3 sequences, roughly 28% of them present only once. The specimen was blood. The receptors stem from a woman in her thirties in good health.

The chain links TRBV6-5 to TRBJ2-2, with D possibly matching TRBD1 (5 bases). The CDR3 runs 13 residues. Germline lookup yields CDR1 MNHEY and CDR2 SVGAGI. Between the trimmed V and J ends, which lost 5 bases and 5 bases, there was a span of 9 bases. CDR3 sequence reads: CASSTQGTGELFF. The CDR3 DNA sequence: TGTGCCAGCAGTACTCAGGGAACCGGGGAGCTGTTTTTT.

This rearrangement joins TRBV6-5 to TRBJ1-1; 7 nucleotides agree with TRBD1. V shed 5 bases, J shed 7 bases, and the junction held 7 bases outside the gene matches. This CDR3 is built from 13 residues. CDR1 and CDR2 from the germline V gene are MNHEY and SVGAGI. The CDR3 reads CASSQGVMGEAFF. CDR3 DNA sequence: TGTGCCAGCAGTCAGGGGGTAATGGGTGAAGCTTTCTTT.

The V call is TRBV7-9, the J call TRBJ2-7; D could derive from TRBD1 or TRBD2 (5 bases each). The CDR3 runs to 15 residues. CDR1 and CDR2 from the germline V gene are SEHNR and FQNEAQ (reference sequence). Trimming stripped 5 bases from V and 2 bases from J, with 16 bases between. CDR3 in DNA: TGTGCCAGCAGCCCTCCGGGGCGCCGCCCCTACGAGCAGTACTTC. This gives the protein CASSPPGRRPYEQYF.

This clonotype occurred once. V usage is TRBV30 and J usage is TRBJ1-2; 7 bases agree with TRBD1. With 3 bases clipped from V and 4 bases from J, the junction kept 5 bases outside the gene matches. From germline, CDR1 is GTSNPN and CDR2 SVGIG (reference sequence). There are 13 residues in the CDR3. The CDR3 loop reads CAWRTGSSYGYTF. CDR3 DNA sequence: TGTGCCTGGAGGACAGGGAGTTCCTATGGCTACACCTTC.

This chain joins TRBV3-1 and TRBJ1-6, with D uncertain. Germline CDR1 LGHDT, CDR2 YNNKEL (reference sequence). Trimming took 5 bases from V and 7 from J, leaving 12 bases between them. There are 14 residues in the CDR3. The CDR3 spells CASSTTTTNSPLHF. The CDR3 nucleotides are TGTGCCAGCAGCACAACTACTACAAATTCACCCCTCCACTTT.

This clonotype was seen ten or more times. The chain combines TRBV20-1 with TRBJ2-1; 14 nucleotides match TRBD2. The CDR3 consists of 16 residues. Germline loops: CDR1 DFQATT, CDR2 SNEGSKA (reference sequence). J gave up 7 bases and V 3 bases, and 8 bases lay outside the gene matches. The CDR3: CSASGTSGGPLNEQFF. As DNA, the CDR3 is TGCAGTGCTAGCGGGACTAGCGGGGGTCCGTTGAATGAGCAGTTCTTC.

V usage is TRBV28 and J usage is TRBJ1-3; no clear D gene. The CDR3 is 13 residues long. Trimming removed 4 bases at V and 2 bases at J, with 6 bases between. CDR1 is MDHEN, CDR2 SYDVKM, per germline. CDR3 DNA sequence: TGTGCCAGCAGTTCAGGAGCTGGAAACACCATATATTTT. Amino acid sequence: CASSSGAGNTIYF.

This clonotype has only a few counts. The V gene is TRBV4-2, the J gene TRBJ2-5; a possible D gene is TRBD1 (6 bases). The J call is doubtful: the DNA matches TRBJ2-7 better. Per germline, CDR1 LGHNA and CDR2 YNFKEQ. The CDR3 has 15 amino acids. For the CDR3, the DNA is TGTGCCAGCAGCGCCCGGGACGGGACAAGGGGCGAGCAGTACTTC. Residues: CASSARDGTRGEQYF.

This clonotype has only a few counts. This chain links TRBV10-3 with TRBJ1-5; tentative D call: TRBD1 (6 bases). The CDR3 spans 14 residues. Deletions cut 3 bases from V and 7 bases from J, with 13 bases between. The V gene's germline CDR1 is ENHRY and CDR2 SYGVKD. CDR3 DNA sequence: TGTGCCATCAGTGACGGGGGGGCTAGACAGCCCCAGCATTTT. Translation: CAISDGGARQPQHF.

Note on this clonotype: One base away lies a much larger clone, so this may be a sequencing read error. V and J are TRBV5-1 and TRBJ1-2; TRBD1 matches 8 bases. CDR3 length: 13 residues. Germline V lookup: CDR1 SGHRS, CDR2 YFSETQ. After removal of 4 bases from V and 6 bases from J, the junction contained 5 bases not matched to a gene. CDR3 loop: CASSTDRDHGYTF. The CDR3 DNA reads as TGCGCCAGCAGCACGGACAGGGACCATGGCTACACCTTC. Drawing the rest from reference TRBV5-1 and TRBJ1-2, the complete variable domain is KAGVTQTPRYLIKTRGQQVTLSCSPISGHRSVSWYQQTPGQGLQFLFEYFSETQRNKGNFPGRFSGRQFSNSRSEMNVSTLELGDSALYLCASSTDRDHGYTFGSGTRLTVV.

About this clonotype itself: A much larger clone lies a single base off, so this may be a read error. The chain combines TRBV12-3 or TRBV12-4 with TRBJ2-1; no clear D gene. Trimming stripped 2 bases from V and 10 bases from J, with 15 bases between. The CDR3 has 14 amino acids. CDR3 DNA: TGTGCCAGCAGTTTAATAGGGATAGCCTACGAGCAGTTCTTC. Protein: CASSLIGIAYEQFF.

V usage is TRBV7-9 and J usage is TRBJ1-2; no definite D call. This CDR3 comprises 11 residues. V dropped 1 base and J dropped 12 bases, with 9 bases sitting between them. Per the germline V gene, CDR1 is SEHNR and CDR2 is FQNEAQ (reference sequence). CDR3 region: CASSLGAGHTF. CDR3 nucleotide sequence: TGTGCCAGCAGCTTAGGAGCCGGCCACACCTTC. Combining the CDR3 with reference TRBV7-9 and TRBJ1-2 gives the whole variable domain DTGVSQNPRHKITKRGQNVTFRCDPISEHNRLYWYRQTLGQGPEFLTYFQNEAQLEKSRLLSDRFSAERPKGSFSTLEIQRTEQGDSAMYLCASSLGAGHTFGSGTRLTVV.

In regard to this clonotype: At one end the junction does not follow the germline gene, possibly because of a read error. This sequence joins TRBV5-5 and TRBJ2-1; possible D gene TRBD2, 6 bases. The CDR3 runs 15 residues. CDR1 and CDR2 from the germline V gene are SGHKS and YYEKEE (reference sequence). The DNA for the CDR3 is TGTGCCAGCAATCAGGAGGGGCGTTCCTTCAATGAGCAGTTCTTC. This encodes CASNQEGRSFNEQFF.

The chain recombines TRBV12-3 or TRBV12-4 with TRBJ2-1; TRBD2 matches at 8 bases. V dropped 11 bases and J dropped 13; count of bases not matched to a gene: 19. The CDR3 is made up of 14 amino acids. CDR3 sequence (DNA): TGTGCCGGCAAGTCGGCGGGAGGCAGAGAGACCCAGTTCTTC. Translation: CAGKSAGGRETQFF.

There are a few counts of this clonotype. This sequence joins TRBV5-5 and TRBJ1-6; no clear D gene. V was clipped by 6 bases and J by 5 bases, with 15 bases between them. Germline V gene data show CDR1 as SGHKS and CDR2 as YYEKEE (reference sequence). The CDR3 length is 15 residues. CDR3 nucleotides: TGTGCCAGCATCCACCGAGGAGGGAATAATTCACCCCTCCACTTT. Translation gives CASIHRGGNNSPLHF. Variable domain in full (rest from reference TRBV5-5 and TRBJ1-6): DAGVTQSPTHLIKTRGQQVTLRCSPISGHKSVSWYQQVLGQGPQFIFQYYEKEERGRGNFPDRFSARQFPNYSSELNVNALLLGDSALYLCASIHRGGNNSPLHFGNGTRLTVT.